This is a list of T cell receptor beta chains from one sample in a study of cytomegalovirus exposure and HLA in healthy donors. Clones were read by immunoSEQ multiplex PCR, and TCRdb kept only the in-frame ones, dropping some. The sample has under 150,000 clones; 80% are singletons. The sequenced sample was PBMCs. The source is a male donor in good health and CMV-seronegative. Both conserved end residues are part of each CDR3. The D gene is left open where the match is weak. Only some rows state a clone size, as once, few, many or a class for expanded clones.

v_call	j_call	d_call	clone_size	cdr3_nt	cdr3_aa
TRBV7-6	TRBJ2-7	TRBD1	.	TGTGCCAGCAGCTTAGCGACGGGACAGGGGGCTCGTGAGCAGTACTTC	CASSLATGQGAREQYF
TRBV7-9	TRBJ2-7	TRBD2	.	TGTGCCAGCAGCTTGCGGGGGAACAGTGCTTACGAGCAGTACTTC	CASSLRGNSAYEQYF
TRBV2	TRBJ1-1	TRBD1	.	TGTGCCAGCAGTAAAGGGACAGCTGAAGCTTTCTTT	CASSKGTAEAFF
TRBV4-1	TRBJ1-2	TRBD1	.	TGCGCCAGCAGCCAAGTAATAATAGGACAGGGGCAACGGAACTATGGCTACACCTTC	CASSQVIIGQGQRNYGYTF
TRBV7-6	TRBJ1-4	.	.	TGTGCCAGCAGCTCCCGCCTGGGGGCCGATGGAGAAAAACTGTTTTTT	CASSSRLGADGEKLFF
TRBV2	TRBJ2-1	.	.	TGTGCCAGCAGTACCTGGCCCTCTGGCTCCTACAATGAGCAGTTCTTC	CASSTWPSGSYNEQFF
TRBV18	TRBJ1-3	.	.	TGTGCCAGCTCCCGTCTCTCTGGAAACACCATATATTTT	CASSRLSGNTIYF
TRBV7-2	TRBJ1-1	.	once	TGTGCCAGCAGCACATGGGGGGGTGTCACTGAAGCTTTCTTT	CASSTWGGVTEAFF
TRBV27	TRBJ2-7	TRBD2	.	TGTGCCAGCAGTTCCTCCCGGGGGGAGGCTCGTGAGCAGTACTTC	CASSSSRGEAREQYF
TRBV6-1	TRBJ1-2	.	.	TGTGCCAGCAGTCCGGGAGGGACGGACTATGGCTACACCTTC	CASSPGGTDYGYTF
TRBV11-3	TRBJ2-2	.	.	TGTGCCAGCAGCTTATCGGACACCGGGGAGCTGTTTTTT	CASSLSDTGELFF
TRBV29-1	TRBJ2-3	TRBD1	.	TGCAGCGTTGACAAGGGGGCTAGGGCAGATACGCAGTATTTT	CSVDKGARADTQYF
TRBV6-5	TRBJ1-2	TRBD1	.	TGTGCCAGCAGAACTCAACAGGGGGGAGACACCTTC	CASRTQQGGDTF